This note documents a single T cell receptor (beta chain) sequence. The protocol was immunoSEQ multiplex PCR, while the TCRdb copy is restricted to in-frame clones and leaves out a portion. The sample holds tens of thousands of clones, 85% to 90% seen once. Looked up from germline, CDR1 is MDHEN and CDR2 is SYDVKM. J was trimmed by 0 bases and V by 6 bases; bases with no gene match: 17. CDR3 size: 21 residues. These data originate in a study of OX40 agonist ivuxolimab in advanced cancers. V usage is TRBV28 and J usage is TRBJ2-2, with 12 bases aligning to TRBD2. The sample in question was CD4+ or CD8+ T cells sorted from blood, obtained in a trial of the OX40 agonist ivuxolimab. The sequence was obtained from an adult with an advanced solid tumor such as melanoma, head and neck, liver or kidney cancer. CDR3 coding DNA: TGTGCCAGCAGGCCGGGACAGTTTTGGACTAGCGGGGTATCGAACACCGGGGAGCTGTTTTTT. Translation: CASRPGQFWTSGVSNTGELFF.